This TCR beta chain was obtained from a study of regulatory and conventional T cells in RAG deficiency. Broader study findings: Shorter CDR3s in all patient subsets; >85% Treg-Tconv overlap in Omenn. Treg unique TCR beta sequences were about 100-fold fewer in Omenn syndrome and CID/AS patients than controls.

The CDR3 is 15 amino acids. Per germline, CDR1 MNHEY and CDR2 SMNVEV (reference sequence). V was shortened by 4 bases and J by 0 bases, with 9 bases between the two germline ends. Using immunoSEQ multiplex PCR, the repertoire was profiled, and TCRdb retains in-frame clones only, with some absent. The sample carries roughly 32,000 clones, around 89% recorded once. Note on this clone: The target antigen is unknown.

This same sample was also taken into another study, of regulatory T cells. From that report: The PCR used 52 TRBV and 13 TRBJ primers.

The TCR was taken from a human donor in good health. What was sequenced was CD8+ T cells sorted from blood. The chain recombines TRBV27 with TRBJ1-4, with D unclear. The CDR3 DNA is TGTGCCAGCAGTTCTACGTACGCAACTAATGAAAAACTGTTTTTT. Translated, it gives CASSSTYATNEKLFF.